One sample yielded the 31 T cell receptor beta chains listed below, sequenced in a study of shared clonotypes between healthy human individuals. The method was immunoSEQ multiplex PCR; TCRdb's version includes in-frame clones alone and lacks a portion of them. The table includes around 690,000 clones, 80% to 95% detected once. Material for sequencing was memory CD8+ T cells from PBMCs. Stated subset: CD45RO+ cells pooled with CCR7-negative TemRA cells. The receptors originated from a man aged 18-30 years in good health. Some clones in this sample may be carry-over from other donors' samples.

V is TRBV19 and J is TRBJ1-5; D might be TRBD1 (6 bases). Trimming took off 3 bases at V and 6 bases at J, with 12 bases between the two ends. In germline, CDR1 is LNHDA, CDR2 SQIVND (reference sequence). The CDR3 runs 14 residues. Written as DNA, the CDR3 is TGTGCCAGTAGTATTACAGGGTCAGGTCAGCCCCAGCATTTT. Amino acid sequence: CASSITGSGQPQHF.

This clone was detected only once. The J gene is TRBJ2-7, the V gene TRBV11-2; 7 bases match TRBD1. The V and J ends lost 4 bases and 2 bases, in that order; junction bases with no gene match: 5. CDR3 length equals 14 residues. CDR1 and CDR2 (germline): SGHAT, FQNNGV. The CDR3, as DNA: TGTGCCAGCAGCTCTTACAGGGGTACCTACGAGCAGTACTTC. This gives the protein CASSSYRGTYEQYF.

The chain recombines TRBV6-1 with TRBJ2-5; TRBD2 matches 11 bases. Germline V CDR1 and CDR2: MNHNS, SASEGT. With V trimmed by 6 bases and J by 2 bases, 5 bases remained unmatched. The CDR3 runs to 15 residues. CDR3 DNA sequence: TGTGCCAGCAGCGCGGGACTAGCGGTTCAAGAGACCCAGTACTTC. Protein product: CASSAGLAVQETQYF.

This chain connects TRBV13 to TRBJ2-1, with D unclear. V gave up 5 bases and J gave up 10 bases, with 21 bases separating them. In germline, CDR1 is PRHDT, CDR2 FYEKMQ (reference sequence). This CDR3 comprises 15 residues. As DNA, the CDR3 is TGTGCCAGCAGCCCCCCTGCCAGCTCCGCTATGGAGCAGTTCTTC. Translation gives CASSPPASSAMEQFF.

This CDR3 reads CASSIGFVAAKSYTF. DNA for the CDR3: TGTGCCAGTAGTATAGGGTTCGTGGCAGCGAAAAGCTACACCTTC. The chain carries TRBV19 and TRBJ1-2; D ambiguous. CDR1 and CDR2 (germline): LNHDA, SQIVND (reference sequence). V was clipped by 1 base and J by 9 bases, with 18 bases between them. The CDR3 length is 15 residues.

The chain is built from TRBV29-1 and TRBJ2-7; D gene unclear. The V end was cut by 4 bases, the J end by 0 bases, with 13 bases between. The CDR3 consists of 14 residues. Per the germline V gene, CDR1 is SQVTM and CDR2 is ANQGSEA. The CDR3 DNA reads as TGCAGCGTTGGAAAGTCTGGACCCTCCTACGAGCAGTACTTC. Its translation is CSVGKSGPSYEQYF.

A remark on this clone: The sample contains more than one DNA sequence encoding this CDR3. This chain uses TRBV7-9 with TRBJ2-1; 7 bases are a match to TRBD2. The germline V gene has CDR1 SEHNR and CDR2 FQNEAQ (reference sequence). CDR3 size: 15 residues. V shed 3 bases, J shed 1 base, and the junction held 3 bases outside the gene matches. The CDR3 spells CASSLAGASYNEQFF. The CDR3 bases are TGTGCCAGCAGCTTGGCGGGAGCGTCCTACAATGAGCAGTTCTTC. Full variable domain (outside the CDR3, taken from reference TRBV7-9 and TRBJ2-1): DTGVSQNPRHKITKRGQNVTFRCDPISEHNRLYWYRQTLGQGPEFLTYFQNEAQLEKSRLLSDRFSAERPKGSFSTLEIQRTEQGDSAMYLCASSLAGASYNEQFFGPGTRLTVL.

This rearrangement joins TRBV19 to TRBJ1-5; no firm D call. The V gene's germline CDR1 is LNHDA and CDR2 SQIVND (reference sequence). The V end lost 2 bases, the J end lost 1 base, and 9 bases lay between the germline ends. The CDR3 length is 15 residues. CDR3 residues: CASSISSGSNQPQHF. CDR3 DNA: TGTGCCAGTAGTATAAGTTCGGGGAGCAATCAGCCCCAGCATTTT.

Notes on this clone: This specimen includes other DNA sequences encoding the same CDR3. V and J are TRBV27 and TRBJ2-7; D not resolved. Germline loops: CDR1 MNHEY, CDR2 SMNVEV (reference sequence). The V end was cut by 5 bases, the J end by 0 bases, with 5 bases between. There are 12 residues in the CDR3. The DNA of the CDR3 is TGTGCCAGCAGTCCGAACTCCTACGAGCAGTACTTC. Its translation: CASSPNSYEQYF.

The chain is built from TRBV30 and TRBJ1-2; D gene ambiguous. CDR3 length: 12 residues. The V gene's germline CDR1 is GTSNPN and CDR2 SVGIG (reference sequence). CDR3: CAGVGDAYGYTF. In DNA form, the CDR3 reads TGTGCTGGAGTGGGTGATGCCTATGGCTACACCTTC.

In its sample, this clone was seen once. This chain links TRBV27 with TRBJ2-1; D is unclear. The CDR3 has 14 amino acids. Germline values: CDR1 MNHEY, CDR2 SMNVEV (reference sequence). V was pared by 0 bases and J by 6 bases, with 9 bases between. Written as DNA, the CDR3 is TGTGCCAGCAGTTTATCTCCGGCGAGCAATGAGCAGTTCTTC. Amino acids: CASSLSPASNEQFF.

The chain recombines TRBV15 with TRBJ2-4; 9 bases map to TRBD2. Germline CDR1 LNHNV, CDR2 YYDKDF (reference sequence). The CDR3 has 20 residues. The V gene end was trimmed by 1 base and the J gene end by 0 bases; junction bases not matched to a gene: 13. Here the CDR3 DNA reads TGTGCCACCAGCAGAGCAAAAACCAGACTAGCGGACATAGCCAAAAACATTCAGTACTTC. This gives the protein CATSRAKTRLADIAKNIQYF.

V gene TRBV6-4 combines with J gene TRBJ2-3; 8 bases match TRBD1. This CDR3 has 18 residues. The junction had 16 bases not matched to a gene; V was cut back by 6 bases and J by 2 bases. CDR1 and CDR2 from the germline V gene are MRHNA and SNTAGT. The chain's CDR3 is CASSATGDRGSFTDTQYF. Written as DNA, the CDR3 is TGTGCCAGCAGCGCAACAGGAGACAGGGGATCTTTCACAGATACGCAGTATTTT.

V gene TRBV10-3 combines with J gene TRBJ1-2, with D possibly TRBD1 on 5 matching bases. The CDR3 has 16 residues. The ends were cut back, 10 bases at V and 2 bases at J, with 23 bases in the middle. Germline CDR1 reads ENHRY; CDR2 reads SYGVKD. Here the CDR3 reads CATSLTTDQDNYGYTF. The DNA of the CDR3 is TGTGCCACCTCACTAACGACAGACCAGGACAACTATGGCTACACCTTC.

The chain has TRBV6-5 and TRBJ1-3; no reliable D call. This CDR3 comprises 12 residues. V gave up 5 bases and J gave up 4 bases, with 6 bases separating them. Germline assignment: CDR1 MNHEY and CDR2 SVGAGI. The CDR3 DNA follows: TGTGCCAGCAGTCCGTCAGGAAACACCATATATTTT. Translation: CASSPSGNTIYF.

V gene TRBV7-2 combines with J gene TRBJ2-3, with 12 bases identical to TRBD2. Germline CDR1 reads SGHTA; CDR2 reads FQGNSA. The CDR3 loop spans 16 amino acids. After removal of 5 bases from V and 5 bases from J, the junction contained 8 bases not matched to a gene. This CDR3 reads CASSPRLAGVVDTQYF. The CDR3 nucleotides are TGTGCCAGCAGCCCACGACTAGCGGGAGTTGTAGATACGCAGTATTTT.

The J gene is TRBJ2-1, the V gene TRBV7-8; D gene uncertain. Germline-derived CDR1 and CDR2 are SGHVS and FQNEAQ. Trimming cost V 1 base and J 3 bases, with 10 bases left between them. The CDR3 has 15 amino acids. CDR3 in amino acids: CASSLVSEDYNEQFF. CDR3 nucleotide sequence: TGTGCCAGCAGCTTAGTATCGGAAGACTACAATGAGCAGTTCTTC.

On this clone: With only one base between it and a far larger clone, this is likely a read error. The same CDR3 also results from other DNA sequences found in this sample. The chain recombines TRBV6-5 with TRBJ1-1; D gene unclear. Germline CDR1 and CDR2: MNHEY and SVGAGI. The CDR3 extends over 13 amino acids. V lost 0 bases and J 2 bases, leaving 4 bases between the germline ends. CDR3 sequence (DNA): TGTGCCAGCAGTTACTCGGACAACACTGAAGCTTTCTTT. This gives the protein CASSYSDNTEAFF.

The sample holds one count of this clone. V usage is TRBV27 and J usage is TRBJ2-1; D unclear. CDR1 MNHEY and CDR2 SMNVEV come from the germline V gene (reference sequence). Trimming stripped 10 bases from V and 8 bases from J, with 18 bases between. This CDR3 spans 13 amino acids. The DNA for the CDR3 is TGTGCCACCCGTGACGGTTCAGTCGATGAGCAGTTCTTC. This gives the protein CATRDGSVDEQFF.

This clone was counted ten times or more. This chain links TRBV7-6 with TRBJ2-2, with 8 bases identical to TRBD2. This CDR3 spans 15 amino acids. V shed 5 bases and J 5 bases; nucleotides not matched to a gene: 7. Germline lookup yields CDR1 SGHVS and CDR2 FNYEAQ. The CDR3 nucleotides read TGTGCCAGCAGCCGGAGCGGGAGCAGGACCGGGGAGCTGTTTTTT. As protein: CASSRSGSRTGELFF.

Remarks on this clone: Within the sample, other DNA sequences also encode this same CDR3. The V call is TRBV28, the J call TRBJ1-5; D is possibly TRBD1 (5 bases). Trimming shortened V by 0 bases and J by 5 bases, and 5 bases separated the two germline ends. The CDR3 is made up of 13 amino acids. Per the germline V gene, CDR1 is MDHEN and CDR2 is SYDVKM. This CDR3 is CASSLWGDQPQHF. In DNA form, the CDR3 reads TGTGCCAGCAGTTTATGGGGGGATCAGCCCCAGCATTTT.

The CDR3 here is CASTLDRNSYEQYF. The CDR3 nucleotides read TGTGCCAGCACTCTAGACAGGAATAGCTACGAGCAGTACTTC. V gene TRBV28 combines with J gene TRBJ2-7, with D possibly TRBD1 on 6 matching bases. This CDR3 contains 14 residues. Germline V gene lookup returns CDR1 MDHEN and CDR2 SYDVKM. Between the trimmed V and J ends, which lost 7 bases and 3 bases, there was a span of 16 bases.

V usage is TRBV9 and J usage is TRBJ2-7; the match to TRBD2 covers 12 bases. The germline V gene encodes CDR1 SGDLS and CDR2 YYNGEE. Trimming took 0 bases from V and 7 from J; bases not matched to a gene: 5. This CDR3 has 15 residues. CDR3 protein: CASSVASGRAWEQYF. The CDR3 DNA sequence: TGTGCCAGCAGCGTAGCTAGCGGGAGGGCCTGGGAGCAGTACTTC.

This clone came up once. The V and J genes are TRBV28 and TRBJ1-4; unclear D gene. The CDR3 is 14 residues long. V gave up 3 bases and J gave up 7 bases, with 12 bases separating them. CDR1 is MDHEN, CDR2 SYDVKM, per germline. Here the CDR3 DNA reads TGTGCCAGCAGTTTGTTTCGAGCGAGTGAAAAACTGTTTTTT. Translated: CASSLFRASEKLFF.

The chain couples TRBV9 to TRBJ2-7, with D possibly TRBD2 on 5 matching bases. Germline V gene sequence: CDR1 SGDLS, CDR2 YYNGEE. V was clipped by 4 bases and J by 0 bases, with 14 bases between them. There are 15 residues in the CDR3. The CDR3 spells CASSPKAGSSYEQYF. The CDR3 DNA reads as TGTGCCAGCAGCCCTAAGGCGGGTAGCTCCTACGAGCAGTACTTC.

The chain has TRBV18 and TRBJ2-7, with D perhaps TRBD2 (5 bases). Per germline, CDR1 KGHSH and CDR2 LQKENI. The CDR3 sequence is 14 residues long. The V end lost 3 bases, the J end lost 4 bases, and 13 bases lay between the germline ends. Written as DNA, the CDR3 is TGTGCCAGCTCACCGTTCGGGAATGGATACGAGCAGTACTTC. Translated, it gives CASSPFGNGYEQYF.

This clone was recorded once. This same CDR3 is encoded by further DNA sequences in the sample. The chain joins TRBV27 to TRBJ2-4; D remains unclear. Deletions cut 5 bases from V and 0 bases from J, with 5 bases between. CDR3 length equals 13 residues. The germline gives CDR1 MNHEY, CDR2 SMNVEV (reference sequence). CDR3 nucleotides: TGTGCCAGCAGTCCTCTAGCCAAAAACATTCAGTACTTC. Translated, it gives CASSPLAKNIQYF.

The genes are TRBV4-1 and TRBJ2-7; no firm D call. Deletions cut 0 bases from V and 6 bases from J, with 15 bases between. The CDR3 contains 15 residues. CDR1 and CDR2 from the germline V gene are MGHRA and YSYEKL. The CDR3 sequence is CASSQDMDRLSEQYF. Written as DNA, the CDR3 is TGCGCCAGCAGCCAAGATATGGACCGGTTGAGCGAGCAGTACTTC.

The CDR3 spells CASSQSGGNTGELFF. The CDR3 DNA sequence: TGCGCCAGCAGCCAATCCGGGGGGAACACCGGGGAGCTGTTTTTT. This chain uses TRBV4-1 with TRBJ2-2; D may be TRBD2 (6 bases). CDR1 MGHRA and CDR2 YSYEKL come from the germline V gene. V lost 2 bases, J lost 1 base, and 8 bases lay in between. The CDR3 sequence is 15 residues long.

In regard to this clone: One base separates it from a far larger clone, so it is likely a read error. CDR3 protein: CATSRGLSSTDAQYF. The CDR3 DNA reads TGTGCCACCAGCAGAGGCCTCTCTAGCACAGATGCGCAGTATTTT. The chain has TRBV15 and TRBJ2-3; a weak D match, TRBD2 (5 bases). Germline V gives CDR1 LNHNV, CDR2 YYDKDF (reference sequence). This CDR3 spans 15 amino acids. Using reference TRBV15 and TRBJ2-3 for the parts outside the CDR3, the full variable domain is DAMVIQNPRYQVTQFGKPVTLSCSQTLNHNVMYWYQQKSSQAPKLLFHYYDKDFNNEADTPDNFQSRRPNTSFCFLDIRSPGLGDTAMYLCATSRGLSSTDAQYFGPGTRLTVL.

This chain links TRBV19 with TRBJ2-7, with D maybe TRBD2 (5 bases). Germline V gives CDR1 LNHDA, CDR2 SQIVND (reference sequence). Trimming cost V 3 bases and J 3 bases, with 12 bases left between them. The CDR3 consists of 14 residues. This CDR3 reads CASSIWTGNYEQYF. The CDR3 DNA sequence: TGTGCCAGTAGTATTTGGACGGGGAACTACGAGCAGTACTTC.